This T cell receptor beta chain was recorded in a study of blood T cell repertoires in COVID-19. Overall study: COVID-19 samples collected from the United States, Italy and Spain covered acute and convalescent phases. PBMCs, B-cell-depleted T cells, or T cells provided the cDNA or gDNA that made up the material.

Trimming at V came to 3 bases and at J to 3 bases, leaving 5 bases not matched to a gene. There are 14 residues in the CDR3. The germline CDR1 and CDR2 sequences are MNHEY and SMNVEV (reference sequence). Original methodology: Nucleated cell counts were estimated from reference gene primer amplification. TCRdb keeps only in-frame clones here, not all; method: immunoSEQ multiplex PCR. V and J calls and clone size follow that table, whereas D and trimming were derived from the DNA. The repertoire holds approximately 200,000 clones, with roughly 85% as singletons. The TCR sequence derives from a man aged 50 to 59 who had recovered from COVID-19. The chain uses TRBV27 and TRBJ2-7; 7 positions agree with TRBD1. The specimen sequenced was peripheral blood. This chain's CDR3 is CASSFLQGVYEQYF. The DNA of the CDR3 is TGTGCCAGCAGTTTTCTGCAGGGGGTCTACGAGCAGTACTTC.